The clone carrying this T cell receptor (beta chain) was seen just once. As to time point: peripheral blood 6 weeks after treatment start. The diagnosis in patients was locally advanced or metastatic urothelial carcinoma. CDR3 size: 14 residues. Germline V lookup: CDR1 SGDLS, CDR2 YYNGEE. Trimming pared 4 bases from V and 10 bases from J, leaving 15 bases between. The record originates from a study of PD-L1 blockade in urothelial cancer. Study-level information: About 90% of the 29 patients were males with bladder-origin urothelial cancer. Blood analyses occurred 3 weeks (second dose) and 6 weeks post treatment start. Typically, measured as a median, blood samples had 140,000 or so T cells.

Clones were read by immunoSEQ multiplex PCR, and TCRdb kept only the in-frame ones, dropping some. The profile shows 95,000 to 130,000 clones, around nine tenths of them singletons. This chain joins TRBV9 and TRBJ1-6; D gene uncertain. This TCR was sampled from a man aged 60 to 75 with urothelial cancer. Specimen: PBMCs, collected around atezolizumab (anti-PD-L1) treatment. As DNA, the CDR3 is TGTGCCAGCAGCTCTTCCACGGGGAAATCACCCCTCCACTTT. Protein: CASSSSTGKSPLHF.